This T cell receptor (beta chain) stems from a study of T cells in Graves' hyperthyroidism and ophthalmopathy. Study-level findings and limits: Stable hyperthyroidism was told apart from ophthalmopathy by a model built on 13 V-J features. Within blood appeared most thyroid clonotypes that had expanded above 0.001.

There were TCR beta CDR3 regions amplified from RNA transcripts. Using the HTBI primer set, a first-round RT-PCR was run on the TCR CDR3. Via MiXCR, TCRdb re-called the multiplex PCR reads, giving one row per CDR3 protein. This table holds about 260,000 distinct CDR3 sequences, approximately 20% found once. At least ten counts were recorded for this clonotype. Its antigen is currently unknown. J was trimmed by 3 bases and V by 1 base; bases with no gene match: 4. The CDR3 loop spans 15 amino acids. Germline V gene sequence: CDR1 DFQATT, CDR2 SNEGSKA (reference sequence). Not enrolled were patients with uncontrolled infection, other autoimmune disease, pregnancy or lactation. Fresh 10 ml peripheral blood yielded PBMCs.

The chain recombines TRBV20-1 with TRBJ2-1, with TRBD2 identical over 9 bases. What was sequenced was blood. The TCR originated in a man aged 25 to 45 with Graves' ophthalmopathy. The CDR3 region is CSARGTSEGYNEQFF. DNA of the CDR3: TGCAGTGCTAGAGGGACTAGCGAAGGCTACAATGAGCAGTTCTTC.